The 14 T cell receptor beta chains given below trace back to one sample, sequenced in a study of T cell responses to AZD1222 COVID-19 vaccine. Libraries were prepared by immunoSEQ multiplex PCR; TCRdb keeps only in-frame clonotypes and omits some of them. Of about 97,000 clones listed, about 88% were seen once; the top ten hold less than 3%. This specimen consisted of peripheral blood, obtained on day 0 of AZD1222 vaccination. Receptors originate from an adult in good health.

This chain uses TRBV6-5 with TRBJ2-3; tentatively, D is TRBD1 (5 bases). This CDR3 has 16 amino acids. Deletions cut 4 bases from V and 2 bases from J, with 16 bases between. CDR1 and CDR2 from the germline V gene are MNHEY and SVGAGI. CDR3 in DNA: TGTGCCAGCAGTTCCCACGGGCAGGGCTCCACAGATACGCAGTATTTT. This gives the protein CASSSHGQGSTDTQYF.

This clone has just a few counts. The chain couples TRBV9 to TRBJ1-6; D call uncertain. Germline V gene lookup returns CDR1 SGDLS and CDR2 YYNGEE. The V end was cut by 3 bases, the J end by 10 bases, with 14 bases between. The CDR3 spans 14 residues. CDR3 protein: CASSDRGGGSPLHF. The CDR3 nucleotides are TGTGCCAGCAGCGACCGAGGAGGAGGGTCACCCCTCCACTTT.

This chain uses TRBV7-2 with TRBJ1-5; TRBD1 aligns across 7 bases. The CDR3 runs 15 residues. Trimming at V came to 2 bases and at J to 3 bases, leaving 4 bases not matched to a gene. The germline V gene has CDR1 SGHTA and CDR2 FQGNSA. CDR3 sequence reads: CASSLTGVLNQPQHF. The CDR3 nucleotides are TGTGCCAGCAGCTTAACAGGGGTCCTCAATCAGCCCCAGCATTTT.

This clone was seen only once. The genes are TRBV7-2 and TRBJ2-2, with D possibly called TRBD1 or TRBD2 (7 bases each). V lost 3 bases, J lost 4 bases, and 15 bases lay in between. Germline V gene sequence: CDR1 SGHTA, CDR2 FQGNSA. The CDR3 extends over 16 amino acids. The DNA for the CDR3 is TGTGCCAGCAGCTTGGGAGGGGGCGTGAGCACCGGGGAGCTGTTTTTT. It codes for CASSLGGGVSTGELFF.

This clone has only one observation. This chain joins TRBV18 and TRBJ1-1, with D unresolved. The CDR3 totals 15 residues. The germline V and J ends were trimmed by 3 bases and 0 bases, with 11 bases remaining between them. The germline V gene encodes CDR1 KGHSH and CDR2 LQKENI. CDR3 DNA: TGTGCCAGCTCACCCCTCGACACCGTGAACACTGAAGCTTTCTTT. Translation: CASSPLDTVNTEAFF.

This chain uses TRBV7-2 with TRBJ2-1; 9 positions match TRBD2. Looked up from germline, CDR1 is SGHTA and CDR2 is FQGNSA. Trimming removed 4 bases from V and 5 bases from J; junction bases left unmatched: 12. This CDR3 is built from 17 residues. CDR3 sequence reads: CASSSSALAGRNNEQFF. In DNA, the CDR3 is TGTGCCAGCAGCTCCAGCGCTCTAGCGGGGAGGAACAATGAGCAGTTCTTC. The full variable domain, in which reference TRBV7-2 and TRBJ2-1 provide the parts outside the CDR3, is GAGVSQSPSNKVTEKGKDVELRCDPISGHTALYWYRQSLGQGLEFLIYFQGNSAPDKSGLPSDRFSAERTGGSVSTLTIQRTQQEDSAVYLCASSSSALAGRNNEQFFGPGTRLTVL.

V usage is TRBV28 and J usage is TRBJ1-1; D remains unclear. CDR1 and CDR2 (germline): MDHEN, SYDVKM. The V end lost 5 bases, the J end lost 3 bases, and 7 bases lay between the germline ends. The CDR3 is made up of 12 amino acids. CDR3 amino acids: CASSVVYTEAFF. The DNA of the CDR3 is TGTGCCAGCAGTGTGGTATACACTGAAGCTTTCTTT.

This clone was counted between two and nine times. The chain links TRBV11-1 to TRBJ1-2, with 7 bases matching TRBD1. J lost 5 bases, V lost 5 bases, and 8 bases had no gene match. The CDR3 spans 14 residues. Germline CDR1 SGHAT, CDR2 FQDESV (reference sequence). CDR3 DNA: TGTGCCAGCAGCCATCGGACAGGCTCATATGGCTACACCTTC. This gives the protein CASSHRTGSYGYTF.

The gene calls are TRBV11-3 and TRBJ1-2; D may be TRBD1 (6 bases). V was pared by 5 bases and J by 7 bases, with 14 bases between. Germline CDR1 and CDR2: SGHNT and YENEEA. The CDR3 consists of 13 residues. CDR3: CASSLRGAAGYTF. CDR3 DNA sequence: TGTGCCAGCAGCCTACGGGGGGCGGCTGGCTACACCTTC. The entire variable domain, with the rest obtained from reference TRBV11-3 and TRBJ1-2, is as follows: EAGVVQSPRYKIIEKKQPVAFWCNPISGHNTLYWYLQNLGQGPELLIRYENEEAVDDSQLPKDRFSAERLKGVDSTLKIQPAELGDSAVYLCASSLRGAAGYTFGSGTRLTVV.

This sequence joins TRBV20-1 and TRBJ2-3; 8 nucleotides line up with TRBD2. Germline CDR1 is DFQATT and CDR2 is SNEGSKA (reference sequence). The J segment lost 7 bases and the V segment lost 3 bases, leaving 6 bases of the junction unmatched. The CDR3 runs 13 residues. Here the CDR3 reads CSASLASGYTQYF. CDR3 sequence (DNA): TGCAGTGCTAGTTTGGCTAGCGGGTATACGCAGTATTTT.

The CDR3 region has the DNA TGCGCCAGCAGCCGTTTACAGGGGAACACTGAAGCTTTCTTT. Translating it yields CASSRLQGNTEAFF. V is TRBV5-1 and J is TRBJ1-1, with a tentative D call TRBD1 (6 bases). Germline V gives CDR1 SGHRS, CDR2 YFSETQ. Between the trimmed V and J ends, which lost 4 bases and 1 base, there was a span of 11 bases. The CDR3 sequence is 14 residues long. The variable domain in full, with the rest retrieved from reference TRBV5-1 and TRBJ1-1, is KAGVTQTPRYLIKTRGQQVTLSCSPISGHRSVSWYQQTPGQGLQFLFEYFSETQRNKGNFPGRFSGRQFSNSRSEMNVSTLELGDSALYLCASSRLQGNTEAFFGQGTRLTVV.

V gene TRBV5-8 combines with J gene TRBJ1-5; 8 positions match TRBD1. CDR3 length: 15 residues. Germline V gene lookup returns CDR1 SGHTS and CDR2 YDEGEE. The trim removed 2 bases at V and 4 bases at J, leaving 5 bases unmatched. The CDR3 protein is CASSFGQGINQPQHF. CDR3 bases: TGTGCCAGCAGCTTCGGACAGGGAATAAATCAGCCCCAGCATTTT.

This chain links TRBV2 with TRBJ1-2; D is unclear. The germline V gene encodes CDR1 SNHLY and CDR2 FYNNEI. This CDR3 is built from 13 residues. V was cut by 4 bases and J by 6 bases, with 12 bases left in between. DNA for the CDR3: TGTGCCAGCAGTGTTTACGGACTGAATGGCTACACCTTC. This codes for CASSVYGLNGYTF. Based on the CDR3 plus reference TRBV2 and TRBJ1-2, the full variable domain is EPEVTQTPSHQVTQMGQEVILRCVPISNHLYFYWYRQILGQKVEFLVSFYNNEISEKSEIFDDQFSVERPDGSNFTLKIRSTKLEDSAMYFCASSVYGLNGYTFGSGTRLTVV.

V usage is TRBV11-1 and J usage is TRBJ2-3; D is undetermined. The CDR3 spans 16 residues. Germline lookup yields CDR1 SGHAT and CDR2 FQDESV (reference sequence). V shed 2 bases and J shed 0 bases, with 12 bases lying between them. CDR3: CASSLSLSPSTDTQYF. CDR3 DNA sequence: TGTGCCAGCAGCTTAAGCCTGTCCCCTAGCACAGATACGCAGTATTTT.